This T cell receptor beta chain was recorded in a study of blood T cells in healthy people across ages. Next came a second PCR, run for about 7 to 11 cycles, which used a sample-barcoded 5' primer along with a J-beta primer mix. Sequencing recovered at least 2.5 million CDR3-containing paired-end reads from each sample. TCRdb independently ran MiXCR on the 5' RACE reads; one entry per CDR3 protein. This repertoire shows nearly 800,000 distinct CDR3 sequences, 45% to 70% found once; its top ten account for 25% to 30%. Study-wide findings and caveats: The donors' CMV status was not determined, possibly confounding changes in expanded clonotypes.

A few counts support this clonotype. Its antigen is unknown. Germline CDR1 MGHDK, CDR2 SYGVNS. Trimming pared 3 bases from V and 8 bases from J, leaving 10 bases between. The CDR3 has 12 residues. The chain uses TRBV25-1 and TRBJ1-2; no definite D call. The source of this sequence is a man aged 35 to 55 in good health. The source material was blood. The chain's CDR3 is CASSDQSFGYTF. For the CDR3, the DNA is TGTGCCAGCAGTGATCAGAGTTTCGGCTACACCTTC.